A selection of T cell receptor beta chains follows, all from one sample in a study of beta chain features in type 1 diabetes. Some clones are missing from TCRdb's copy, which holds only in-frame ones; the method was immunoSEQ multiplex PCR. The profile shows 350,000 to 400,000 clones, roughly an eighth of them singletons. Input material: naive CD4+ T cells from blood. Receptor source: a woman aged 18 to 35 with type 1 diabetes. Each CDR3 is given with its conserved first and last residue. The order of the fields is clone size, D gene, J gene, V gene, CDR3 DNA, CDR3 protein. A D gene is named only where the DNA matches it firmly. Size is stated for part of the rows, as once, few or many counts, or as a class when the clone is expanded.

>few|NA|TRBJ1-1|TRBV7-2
TGTGCCAGCAGCCTTAGGGCGGGGAACACTGAAGCTTTCTTT
CASSLRAGNTEAFF
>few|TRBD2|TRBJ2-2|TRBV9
TGTGCCAGCAGCGTAGCGAGCGGGGGACTGGGGGAGCTGTTTTTT
CASSVASGGLGELFF
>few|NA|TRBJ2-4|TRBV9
TGTGCCAGCAGCGAGGGAGTGCTAGCCAAAAACATTCAGTACTTC
CASSEGVLAKNIQYF
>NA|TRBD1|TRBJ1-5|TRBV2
TGTGCCAGCAGTGCAAAAGAACCGGGACAGGGACGCGATCAGCCCCAGCATTTT
CASSAKEPGQGRDQPQHF
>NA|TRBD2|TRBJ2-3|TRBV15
TGTGCCACCAGCAGAGATTACAAGAGGGAGGGCCAGTACTATAGCACAGATACGCAGTATTTT
CATSRDYKREGQYYSTDTQYF
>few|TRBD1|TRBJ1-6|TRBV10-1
TGCGCCAGCCGACTGACAGGGGGCTCACCCCTCCACTTT
CASRLTGGSPLHF
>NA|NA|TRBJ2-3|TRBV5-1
TGCGCCAGCAGCTTGGTCAGTGATACGCAGTATTTT
CASSLVSDTQYF
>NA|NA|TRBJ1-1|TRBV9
TGTGCCAGCAGCCCCCGTACGGGAAACACTGAAGCTTTCTTT
CASSPRTGNTEAFF
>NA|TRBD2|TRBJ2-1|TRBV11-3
TGTGCCAGCAGCCCCCGCAGGAAACTACTAGCGGTTAGCTCCTACAATGAGCAGTTCTTC
CASSPRRKLLAVSSYNEQFF
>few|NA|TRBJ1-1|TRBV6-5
TGTGCCAGCAGGTATGGGGGGAGTACTGAAGCTTTCTTT
CASRYGGSTEAFF
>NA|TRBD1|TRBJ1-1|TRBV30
TGTGCCTGGGAGGGACAGAGCCTTGGCGCTTTCTTT
CAWEGQSLGAFF
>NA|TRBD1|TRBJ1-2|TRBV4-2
TGTGCCAGCAGCCAGGGACAGGACAGTGGCTACACCTTC
CASSQGQDSGYTF
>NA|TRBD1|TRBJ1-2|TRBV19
TGTGCCCCCAAAGGGGGCAGAGCTAACTATGGCTACACCTTC
CAPKGGRANYGYTF
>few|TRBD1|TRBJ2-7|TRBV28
TGTGCCAGCAGCCCCGGGACAGTGAATCCCGAGCAGTACTTC
CASSPGTVNPEQYF
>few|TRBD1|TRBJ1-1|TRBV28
TGTGCCAGCAGTTTAGACAGGGCGTTAGAAGCTTTCTTT
CASSLDRALEAFF
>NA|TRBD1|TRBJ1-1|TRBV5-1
TGCGCCAGCAGCTTGGGGGACAGGAACACTGAAGCTTTCTTT
CASSLGDRNTEAFF
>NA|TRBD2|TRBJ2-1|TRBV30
TGTGCCTGGAGTGTAGGACTAGCGGGAGTCCTAGATGAGCAGTTCTTC
CAWSVGLAGVLDEQFF
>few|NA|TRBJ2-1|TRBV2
TGTGCCAGCAGGAATCGGACATTCTCCTACAATGAGCAGTTCTTC
CASRNRTFSYNEQFF
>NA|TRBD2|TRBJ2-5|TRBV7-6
TGTGCCAGCAGCCAGGGTCGACTAGCGGGAGTACAAGAGACCCAGTACTTC
CASSQGRLAGVQETQYF
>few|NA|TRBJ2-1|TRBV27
TGTGCCAGCAGTACAGCCAACAATGAGCAGTTCTTC
CASSTANNEQFF
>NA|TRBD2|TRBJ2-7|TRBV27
TGTGCCAGCAGGGCTAGCGGGGGTTCCTACGAGCAGTACTTC
CASRASGGSYEQYF
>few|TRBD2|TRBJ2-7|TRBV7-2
TGTGCCAGCAGCTGGGGACTAGACTACGAGCAGTACTTC
CASSWGLDYEQYF
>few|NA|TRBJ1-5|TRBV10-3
TGTGCCATCACAGGGGTGGAGAATCAGCCCCAGCATTTT
CAITGVENQPQHF
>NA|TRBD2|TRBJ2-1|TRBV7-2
TGTGCCAGCAGCTCGTGGGCGGGAGCTTCCCACAATGAGCAGTTCTTC
CASSSWAGASHNEQFF
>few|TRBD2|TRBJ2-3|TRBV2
TGTGCCAGCAGGACAACTAGCGGGGGGACAGATACGCAGTATTTT
CASRTTSGGTDTQYF
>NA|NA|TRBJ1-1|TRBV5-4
TGTGCCAGCAGCTTGGCGGGGATGAACACTGAAGCTTTCTTT
CASSLAGMNTEAFF
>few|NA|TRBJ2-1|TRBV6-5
TGTGCCAGCAGTCGAGCGGGTGGATCCCTCAATGAGCAGTTCTTC
CASSRAGGSLNEQFF
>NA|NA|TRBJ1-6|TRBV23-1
TGCGCCAGTCTATACCGGGACTCCAATTCACCCCTCCACTTT
CASLYRDSNSPLHF
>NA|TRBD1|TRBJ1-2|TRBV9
TGTGCCAGCAGCGTAGAGGAGGGACAGCATAACTATGGCTACACCTTC
CASSVEEGQHNYGYTF
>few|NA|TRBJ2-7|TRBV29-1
TGCAGCGTTGAAATTCGCGGGTCCTACGAGCAGTACTTC
CSVEIRGSYEQYF
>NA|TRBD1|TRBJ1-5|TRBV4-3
TGCGCCAGCAGCCAAGGATGGGACAGGGTTCAGCCCCAGCATTTT
CASSQGWDRVQPQHF
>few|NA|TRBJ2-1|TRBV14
TGTGCCAGCAGCTCCGTCTTGACAGGCGACATCTACAATGAGCAGTTCTTC
CASSSVLTGDIYNEQFF
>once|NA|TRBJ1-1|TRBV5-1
TGCGCCAGCAGCTTGGCGGTCCTGGGCGCTGAAGCTTTCTTT
CASSLAVLGAEAFF
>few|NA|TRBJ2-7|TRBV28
TGTGCCAGCAGAACAGGGTCTTACTCCTACGAGCAGTACTTC
CASRTGSYSYEQYF
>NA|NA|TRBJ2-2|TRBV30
TGTGCCTGGAGCGACACCGGGGAGCTGTTTTTT
CAWSDTGELFF
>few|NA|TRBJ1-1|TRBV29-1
TGCAGCGTTGTTGGGGGAGGAACTGAAGCTTTCTTT
CSVVGGGTEAFF
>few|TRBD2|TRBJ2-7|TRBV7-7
TGTGCCAGCAGCGTGGTACTAGCGGGTTACGAGCAGTACTTC
CASSVVLAGYEQYF
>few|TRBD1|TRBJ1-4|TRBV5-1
TGCGCCAGCAGCTCTCGAGGGGACAGGGTGGAAAAACTGTTTTTT
CASSSRGDRVEKLFF
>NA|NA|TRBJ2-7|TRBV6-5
TGTGCCAGCAGTTACGCCAGGGCCTACGAGCAGTACTTC
CASSYARAYEQYF
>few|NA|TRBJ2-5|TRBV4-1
TGCGCCAGCAGCCAAGGTCGAGAGACCCAGTACTTC
CASSQGRETQYF
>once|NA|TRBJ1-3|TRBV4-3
TGCGCCAGCAGCCAATCCGACAGGTTAATCTCTGGAAACACCATATATTTT
CASSQSDRLISGNTIYF
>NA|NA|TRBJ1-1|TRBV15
TGTGCCACCAGCAGAGAACAGGGATCTGAAGCTTTCTTT
CATSREQGSEAFF
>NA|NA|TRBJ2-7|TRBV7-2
TGTGCCAGCAGCTTGGGGCAGGGTTTTGCCTCCGAGCAGTACTTC
CASSLGQGFASEQYF
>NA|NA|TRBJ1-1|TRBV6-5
TGTGCCAGCCTCGACGCGCGGACTGAAGCTTTCTTT
CASLDARTEAFF
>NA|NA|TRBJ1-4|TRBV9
TGTGCCAGCAGCCCATACCCTCCAGGGCGCGCTAATGAAAAACTGTTTTTT
CASSPYPPGRANEKLFF
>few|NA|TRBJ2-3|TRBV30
TGTGCCTGGAGTACTACCCGGACTACGGGGACCCCAGATACGCAGTATTTT
CAWSTTRTTGTPDTQYF
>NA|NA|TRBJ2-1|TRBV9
TGTGCCAGCAGCGTAGTGGACAGTGGCTACAATGAGCAGTTCTTC
CASSVVDSGYNEQFF
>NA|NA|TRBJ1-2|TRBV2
TGTGCCAGCCCTCCCAGGGGAGCTAACTATGGCTACACCTTC
CASPPRGANYGYTF
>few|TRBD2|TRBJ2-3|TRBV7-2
TGTGCCAGCAGCCGCCTTTCGTCTAGCGGAAGCAACACAGATACGCAGTATTTT
CASSRLSSSGSNTDTQYF
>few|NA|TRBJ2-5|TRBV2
TGTGCCAGCAGTTCCGACTGGGAAGAGACCCAGTACTTC
CASSSDWEETQYF
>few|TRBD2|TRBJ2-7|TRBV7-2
TGTGCCAGTTTACTAGCGGGGGGCTACGAGCAGTACTTC
CASLLAGGYEQYF
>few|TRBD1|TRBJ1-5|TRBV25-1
TGTGCCAGCGGAAGGCAGGGGGCTGATCAGCCCCAGCATTTT
CASGRQGADQPQHF
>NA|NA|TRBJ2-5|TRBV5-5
TGTGCCAGCAGCTTGGGGACACCGCAAGAGACCCAGTACTTC
CASSLGTPQETQYF